The 25 T cell receptor beta chains presented below share a single source sample, sequenced in a study of shared clonotypes between healthy human individuals. Sequencing used immunoSEQ multiplex PCR; TCRdb keeps in-frame clones, though not all of them. The repertoire has hundreds of thousands of clones, about three quarters of them found once; the top ten carry 1.8%. The sequencing sample was made of memory CD4+ T cells sorted from blood. Noted subset: CD45RA-negative fraction. The receptors here all came from a woman aged 25 to 39 in good health.

Regarding this clone: This may be a read error: a much more frequent sequence differs by one nucleotide. The chain links TRBV28 to TRBJ2-7, with D unresolved. The CDR3 loop spans 14 amino acids. The germline CDR1 and CDR2 sequences are MDHEN and SYDVKM. CDR3 amino acids: CAGSLRRPSYEQYF. Written as DNA, the CDR3 is TGTGCCGGCAGTTTAAGACGCCCGAGCTACGAGCAGTACTTC.

The chain couples TRBV6-5 to TRBJ1-2, with unresolved D. V was trimmed by 0 bases and J by 8 bases, leaving 10 bases between them. The germline CDR1 and CDR2 sequences are MNHEY and SVGAGI. The CDR3 totals 13 residues. The CDR3 nucleotides are TGTGCCAGCAGTTACTCCCGGTTGCGGGGCTACACCTTC. This gives the protein CASSYSRLRGYTF.

This chain connects TRBV11-2 to TRBJ1-2, with 9 bases that match TRBD1. The CDR3 spans 17 residues. In germline, CDR1 is SGHAT, CDR2 FQNNGV. With V trimmed by 1 base and J by 6 bases, 12 bases remained unmatched. In DNA form, the CDR3 reads TGTGCCAGCAGCTTAGTCTACGGTCCCGGGACAGGGAATGGCTACACCTTC. As protein: CASSLVYGPGTGNGYTF.

This clone was observed at least ten times. The chain uses TRBV4-2 and TRBJ2-3; TRBD1 aligns across 8 bases. Germline CDR1 and CDR2: LGHNA and YNFKEQ. CDR3 length: 16 amino acids. V dropped 4 bases and J dropped 8; count of bases not matched to a gene: 14. CDR3 DNA sequence: TGTGCCAGCAGCCGAGAGGCCGGGACAGGCTTTGGTACGCAGTATTTT. As protein: CASSREAGTGFGTQYF.

This clone was seen a few times. The V and J genes are TRBV28 and TRBJ1-1, with D perhaps matching TRBD1 (5 bases). The length of the CDR3 is 16 residues. Germline CDR1 and CDR2: MDHEN and SYDVKM. V dropped 1 base and J dropped 0 bases, with 12 bases sitting between them. The chain's CDR3 is CASSLLSDSLNTEAFF. CDR3 coding DNA: TGTGCCAGCAGTTTATTGAGTGACAGTTTGAACACTGAAGCTTTCTTT.

This chain uses TRBV28 with TRBJ2-5; D is undetermined. Trimming took 5 bases from V and 4 from J, leaving 8 bases between them. Per the germline V gene, CDR1 is MDHEN and CDR2 is SYDVKM. The CDR3 runs 12 residues. CDR3 protein: CASSRYTETQYF. CDR3 DNA sequence: TGTGCCAGCAGTAGATACACAGAGACCCAGTACTTC.

To note about this clone: At one end, the junction sequence differs from germline, possibly due to a read error. V and J are TRBV2 and TRBJ2-1, with 11 bases lining up with TRBD1. The CDR3 runs to 17 residues. From germline, CDR1 is SNHLY and CDR2 FYNNEI. In DNA, the CDR3 is TGTGCCAGCAGCCTCCACCCCGGGACAGGGGGGACCGGAGTTATGCTCTTC. Encoded protein: CASSLHPGTGGTGVMLF.

The chain joins TRBV28 to TRBJ2-7; unclear D gene. The CDR3 length is 12 residues. CDR1 and CDR2 from the germline V gene are MDHEN and SYDVKM. V shed 7 bases and J shed 3 bases, with 10 bases lying between them. This CDR3 is CASNERFYEQYF. The CDR3 DNA sequence: TGTGCCAGCAACGAGAGGTTCTACGAGCAGTACTTC.

V gene TRBV5-6 combines with J gene TRBJ2-6; maybe TRBD1 (6 bases). The CDR3 is 17 residues long. The ends were cut back, 1 base at V and 0 bases at J, with 11 bases in the middle. Germline V gene sequence: CDR1 SGHDT, CDR2 YYEEEE. CDR3 sequence: CASSLTGLPSGANVLTF. Here the CDR3 DNA reads TGTGCCAGCAGCTTGACAGGGTTACCCTCTGGGGCCAACGTCCTGACTTTC.

The J gene is TRBJ2-3, the V gene TRBV6-4; TRBD2 matches at 7 bases. Germline V lookup: CDR1 MRHNA, CDR2 SNTAGT. This CDR3 spans 16 amino acids. J gave up 2 bases and V 3 bases, and 8 bases lay outside the gene matches. The CDR3 bases are TGTGCCAGCAGTGAGTTTCCAGCGGGGCCCACAGATACGCAGTATTTT. It translates to CASSEFPAGPTDTQYF.

This clone appeared once. The V and J genes are TRBV25-1 and TRBJ1-1; 8 nucleotides match TRBD1. Losses at the gene ends were 6 bases for V and 6 bases for J; bases not matched to a gene: 9. CDR1 and CDR2 from the germline V gene are MGHDK and SYGVNS. This CDR3 region has 14 residues. As DNA, the CDR3 is TGTGCCAGCAGGAGGGGACAGGCTAGCGCTGAAGCTTTCTTT. Its protein is CASRRGQASAEAFF. Complete variable domain (other parts from reference TRBV25-1 and TRBJ1-1): EADIYQTPRYLVIGTGKKITLECSQTMGHDKMYWYQQDPGMELHLIHYSYGVNSTEKGDLSSESTVSRIRTEHFPLTLESARPSHTSQYLCASRRGQASAEAFFGQGTRLTVV.

The chain recombines TRBV18 with TRBJ2-7; 7 bases map to TRBD1. V was clipped by 2 bases and J by 1 base; unmatched bases: 8. Per the germline V gene, CDR1 is KGHSH and CDR2 is LQKENI. This CDR3 has 16 amino acids. The CDR3 bases are TGTGCCAGCTCACCATCAGGCAGGGGGAGATCCTACGAGCAGTACTTC. Its translation: CASSPSGRGRSYEQYF.

V usage is TRBV4-2 and J usage is TRBJ2-3; no firm D call. Deletions cut 1 base from V and 5 bases from J, with 13 bases between. CDR1 and CDR2 from the germline V gene are LGHNA and YNFKEQ. CDR3 length: 15 amino acids. DNA for the CDR3: TGTGCCAGCAGCCAAGCTTCTACCCACCAAGATACGCAGTATTTT. The encoded protein is CASSQASTHQDTQYF.

J is TRBJ2-7 and V is TRBV6-1, with 7 bases that match TRBD1. Germline V lookup: CDR1 MNHNS, CDR2 SASEGT. V was clipped by 4 bases and J by 9 bases; unmatched bases: 12. This CDR3 is built from 14 residues. The CDR3 DNA follows: TGTGCCAGCAGTGGGGGCCAGGGGGTTTTCGTGCAGTACTTC. This codes for CASSGGQGVFVQYF.

The rearrangement uses TRBV7-9 and TRBJ2-3, with D unresolved. This CDR3 is 16 amino acids long. The V gene's germline CDR1 is SEHNR and CDR2 FQNEAQ (reference sequence). V lost 2 bases and J 2 bases, leaving 14 bases between the germline ends. The chain's CDR3 is CASSLFTGPLTDTQYF. The CDR3 DNA reads TGTGCCAGCAGCTTATTTACCGGACCTCTCACAGATACGCAGTATTTT.

The genes are TRBV28 and TRBJ1-5, with TRBD1 as a possible D gene (5 bases). Trimming removed 7 bases at V and 4 bases at J, with 17 bases between. The CDR3 contains 15 residues. Germline CDR1 MDHEN, CDR2 SYDVKM. CDR3 sequence (DNA): TGTGCCAGCACAGGTGACGGATCAGGGAATCAGCCCCAGCATTTT. Protein: CASTGDGSGNQPQHF.

The chain carries TRBV21-1 and TRBJ1-1; TRBD1, the table's D call, lacks a check against the DNA. TRBV21-1 is a pseudogene segment. The CDR3 is made up of 16 amino acids. As DNA, the CDR3 is TGTGCCAGCAGGCAGGACATATACACAATTCGCACTGAAGCTTTCTTT. Translated: CASRQDIYTIRTEAFF.

The chain links TRBV19 to TRBJ1-5, with 9 bases matching TRBD1. CDR3 size: 15 residues. CDR1 is LNHDA and CDR2 is SQIVND in the germline V gene (reference sequence). J gave up 2 bases and V 5 bases, and 4 bases lay outside the gene matches. CDR3 loop: CASSDRGKGNQPQHF. In DNA, the CDR3 is TGTGCCAGTAGTGACAGGGGGAAGGGCAATCAGCCCCAGCATTTT.

This chain connects TRBV27 to TRBJ2-3, with D perhaps TRBD1 (5 bases). Germline V gives CDR1 MNHEY, CDR2 SMNVEV (reference sequence). V was trimmed by 6 bases and J by 1 base, leaving 14 bases between them. The CDR3 consists of 15 residues. CDR3 coding DNA: TGTGCCAGCAGATCTAACTTCAGGGGCACAGATACGCAGTATTTT. It yields the protein CASRSNFRGTDTQYF.

The J gene is TRBJ2-1, the V gene TRBV7-6; TRBD1 or TRBD2 may be the D gene (6 bases each). The germline V and J ends were trimmed by 4 bases and 10 bases, with 11 bases remaining between them. The CDR3 length is 12 residues. Germline CDR1 is SGHVS and CDR2 is FNYEAQ. The CDR3 reads CASSSTGLEQFF. DNA of the CDR3: TGTGCCAGCAGCTCGACAGGACTAGAGCAGTTCTTC.

The chain links TRBV11-1 to TRBJ2-7; maybe TRBD1 (6 bases). Germline V CDR1 and CDR2: SGHAT, FQDESV (reference sequence). There are 16 residues in the CDR3. V was pared by 3 bases and J by 1 base, with 16 bases between. In DNA, the CDR3 is TGTGCCAGCAGCTTGGAATCCGGGACACCTTCCTACGAGCAGTACTTC. Encoded protein: CASSLESGTPSYEQYF.

The V call is TRBV5-1, the J call TRBJ2-1; D tentatively fits TRBD1 or TRBD2 (5 bases each). V lost 1 base to trimming and J lost 4 bases, with 18 bases between them. The CDR3 runs 17 residues. Looked up from germline, CDR1 is SGHRS and CDR2 is YFSETQ. CDR3 DNA sequence: TGCGCCAGCAGCTTGAGGCAGAAGGGGACCGGGTACAATGAGCAGTTCTTC. Its translation: CASSLRQKGTGYNEQFF.

V gene TRBV19 combines with J gene TRBJ1-2; D remains unclear. Trimming shortened V by 1 base and J by 4 bases, and 16 bases separated the two germline ends. Germline V gene data show CDR1 as LNHDA and CDR2 as SQIVND (reference sequence). The CDR3 extends over 16 amino acids. DNA for the CDR3: TGTGCCAGTAGTATAGGTTCCGGCAGCGGCGGCTATGGCTACACCTTC. Its translation is CASSIGSGSGGYGYTF. Drawing the rest from reference TRBV19 and TRBJ1-2, the complete variable domain is DGGITQSPKYLFRKEGQNVTLSCEQNLNHDAMYWYRQDPGQGLRLIYYSQIVNDFQKGDIAEGYSVSREKKESFPLTVTSAQKNPTAFYLCASSIGSGSGGYGYTFGSGTRLTVV.

This clone was counted between two and nine times. CDR3 sequence reads: CASHQGAEQPQHF. The CDR3 DNA reads as TGTGCCAGTCATCAGGGGGCTGAGCAGCCCCAGCATTTT. This chain uses TRBV6-1 with TRBJ1-5; TRBD1 matches at 8 bases. The germline CDR1 and CDR2 sequences are MNHNS and SASEGT. This CDR3 contains 13 residues. The J segment lost 7 bases and the V segment lost 9 bases, leaving 8 bases of the junction unmatched.

The chain combines TRBV4-1 with TRBJ2-6; no reliable D call. Deletions cut 3 bases from V and 0 bases from J, with 6 bases between. The CDR3 runs 15 residues. CDR1 is MGHRA and CDR2 is YSYEKL in the germline V gene. CDR3 DNA sequence: TGCGCCAGCAGCCAGCATAACTCTGGGGCCAACGTCCTGACTTTC. It codes for CASSQHNSGANVLTF.